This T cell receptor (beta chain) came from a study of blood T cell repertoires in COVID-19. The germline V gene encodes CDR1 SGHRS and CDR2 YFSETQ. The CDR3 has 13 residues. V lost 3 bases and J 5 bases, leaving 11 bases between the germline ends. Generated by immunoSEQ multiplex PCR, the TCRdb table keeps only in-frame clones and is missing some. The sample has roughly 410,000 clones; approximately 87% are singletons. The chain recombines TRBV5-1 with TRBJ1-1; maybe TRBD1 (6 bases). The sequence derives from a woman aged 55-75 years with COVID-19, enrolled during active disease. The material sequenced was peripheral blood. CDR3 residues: CASSSQGRTEAFF. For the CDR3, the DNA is TGCGCCAGCAGCTCACAGGGTCGGACTGAAGCTTTCTTT.